This TCR beta chain was identified during a study of T-cell memory formation after mild COVID-19. Study-level results: The finding that pre-infection memory included some responding clones suggested that cross-reactive memory joined. Day 15 to 85 contractors were CD4/CD8 balanced; later expanders leaned CD4+.

CDR1 is ENHRY and CDR2 is SYGVKD in the germline V gene. The CDR3 runs to 16 residues. Trimming removed 2 bases from V and 1 base from J, with 14 bases in between. As to this clonotype: What it binds is unknown.

MiXCR, run by TCRdb on the 5' RACE reads, gives a single entry per CDR3 protein. The sample has about 320,000 distinct CDR3 sequences, roughly an eighth seen once. The sequenced sample was PBMCs or a T cell subset sorted from them (not recorded which). The V call is TRBV10-3, the J call TRBJ2-5; D perhaps matches TRBD1 (7 bases). The receptor's source is a man aged 18-30 years who had mild COVID-19 (a few samples of this study predate the infection). Cell type and time point are not known. CDR3 residues: CAISERRGRPQETQYF. DNA of the CDR3: TGTGCCATCAGTGAGCGGAGGGGGCGCCCCCAAGAGACCCAGTACTTC.